One sample yielded the 9 T cell receptor beta chains listed below, sequenced in a study of CD8 T cells in ankylosing spondylitis. TCRdb reanalysed the 5' RACE reads using MiXCR and keeps one entry per CDR3 protein. The table shows more than 300,000 distinct CDR3 sequences, with around 10% occurring only once. The sample consisted of blood, either unsorted or a sorted T cell fraction (not recorded which). The receptor set was obtained from a female donor with ankylosing spondylitis or in good health (not recorded which).

The chain employs TRBV12-3 or TRBV12-4 and TRBJ1-1, with 11 bases lining up with TRBD1. The V gene end was trimmed by 6 bases and the J gene end by 7 bases; junction bases not matched to a gene: 7. The CDR3 sequence is 14 residues long. CDR3 DNA sequence: TGTGCCAGCAGAAGGACAGGGGGCGTCGGTGAAGCTTTCTTT. The encoded protein is CASRRTGGVGEAFF.

The chain carries TRBV28 and TRBJ2-1, with TRBD1 matching over 10 bases. In germline, CDR1 is MDHEN, CDR2 SYDVKM. V lost 4 bases, J lost 14 bases, and 14 bases stayed unmatched. The CDR3 runs 15 residues. The CDR3 DNA is TGTGCCAGCAGTTCATCGGGGGGACAGGGGCGCAAAAAGTTCTTC. Translated: CASSSSGGQGRKKFF.

This clonotype was detected ten times or more. The chain combines TRBV20-1 with TRBJ2-3; D unclear. Germline values: CDR1 DFQATT, CDR2 SNEGSKA (reference sequence). Deletions cut 1 base from V and 2 bases from J, with 7 bases between. The CDR3 has 13 amino acids. The CDR3 nucleotides read TGCAGTGCTAGAGGGGCGGCCACAGATACGCAGTATTTT. It translates to CSARGAATDTQYF.

This clonotype has a handful of counts. The V and J genes are TRBV20-1 and TRBJ2-1; tentatively, D is TRBD1 (6 bases). Germline V gene lookup returns CDR1 DFQATT and CDR2 SNEGSKA (reference sequence). Trimming took 0 bases from V and 1 from J, leaving 10 bases between them. The CDR3 has 15 residues. The CDR3 region has the DNA TGCAGTGCTAGAGATCGTCAGGGGTCCTACAATGAGCAGTTCTTC. Residues: CSARDRQGSYNEQFF.

The V call is TRBV30, the J call TRBJ1-1, with 9 bases aligning to TRBD1. V was pared by 7 bases and J by 1 base, with 4 bases of the junction left unmatched. Germline CDR1 GTSNPN, CDR2 SVGIG (reference sequence). The CDR3 extends over 13 amino acids. CDR3 DNA: TGTGCCTACCGGACAGGGGAGAACACTGAAGCTTTCTTT. Protein: CAYRTGENTEAFF. The entire variable domain, with the rest obtained from reference TRBV30 and TRBJ1-1, is as follows: SQTIHQWPATLVQPVGSPLSLECTVEGTSNPNLYWYRQAAGRGLQLLFYSVGIGQISSEVPQNLSASRPQDRQFILSSKKLLLSDSGFYLCAYRTGENTEAFFGQGTRLTVV.

A few counts support this clonotype. The V call is TRBV20-1, the J call TRBJ2-3; the D gene is possibly TRBD2 (7 bases). Germline lookup yields CDR1 DFQATT and CDR2 SNEGSKA (reference sequence). This CDR3 has 15 amino acids. The V end was cut by 5 bases, the J end by 1 base, with 16 bases between. CDR3 nucleotides: TGCAGTGCTCCAGGAAGGGGGGGCGGCACAGATACGCAGTATTTT. Translating it yields CSAPGRGGGTDTQYF.

In its sample, this clonotype was seen many times. CDR3 sequence: CASSLAGTEKLFF. Here the CDR3 DNA reads TGTGCCAGCAGTCTGGCTGGGACCGAAAAACTGTTTTTT. The chain joins TRBV12-3 or TRBV12-4 to TRBJ1-4, with a possible D match to TRBD1 (5 bases). The V and J ends lost 5 bases and 8 bases respectively, with 12 bases between them. CDR3 length: 13 amino acids.

This clonotype was counted many times. This chain connects TRBV7-2 to TRBJ1-1; unclear D gene. Trimming left V 3 bases short and J 0 bases short, with 8 bases between. The CDR3 is 14 amino acids. Germline CDR1 SGHTA, CDR2 FQGNSA. The CDR3 is CASSFSDLNTEAFF. DNA of the CDR3: TGTGCCAGCAGCTTCTCCGATTTGAACACTGAAGCTTTCTTT.

This clonotype appeared many times. The chain employs TRBV9 and TRBJ2-3; 8 positions match TRBD1. There are 15 residues in the CDR3. Germline CDR1 and CDR2: SGDLS and YYNGEE. The ends lost 4 bases at V and 2 bases at J; junction bases unmatched: 6. The CDR3 coding sequence is TGTGCCAGCAGCCCCCAGACAGGGGCCACAGATACGCAGTATTTT. Its protein is CASSPQTGATDTQYF. Filled out from reference TRBV9 and TRBJ2-3, the complete variable domain reads DSGVTQTPKHLITATGQRVTLRCSPRSGDLSVYWYQQSLDQGLQFLIQYYNGEERAKGNILERFSAQQFPDLHSELNLSSLELGDSALYFCASSPQTGATDTQYFGPGTRLTVL.